Presented here are 14 T cell receptor beta chains from one specimen sequenced in a study of blood T cell repertoires in COVID-19. The assay was immunoSEQ multiplex PCR, and TCRdb's table has in-frame clones only and misses some. Here the sample spans roughly 200,000 clones, roughly nine tenths being singletons. Material: PBMCs or T cells enriched from blood (not recorded which). Receptors originate from a woman between 25 and 40 years old with acute COVID-19.

J is TRBJ1-3 and V is TRBV19; TRBD1 might be the D (6 bases). Deletions cut 4 bases from V and 0 bases from J, with 10 bases between. CDR1 is LNHDA, CDR2 SQIVND, per germline (reference sequence). The CDR3 covers 15 residues. The DNA of the CDR3 is TGTGCCAGTAGTAAACAGGGAGCCTCTGGAAACACCATATATTTT. It codes for CASSKQGASGNTIYF.

The chain uses TRBV18 and TRBJ2-1; D is possibly TRBD2 (5 bases). V dropped 4 bases and J dropped 10 bases, with 14 bases sitting between them. CDR1 is KGHSH, CDR2 LQKENI, per germline. CDR3 length: 13 amino acids. The CDR3 coding sequence is TGTGCCAGCTCACGGAGCGGCCTCGTCGAGCAGTTCTTC. Protein sequence: CASSRSGLVEQFF.

The count of this clone is one. This chain uses TRBV10-3 with TRBJ2-3; TRBD2 agrees at 14 bases. V shed 6 bases, J shed 11 bases, and the junction held 13 bases outside the gene matches. The CDR3 consists of 16 residues. Germline CDR1 is ENHRY and CDR2 is SYGVKD. In DNA, the CDR3 is TGTGCCATCAGGGGCGGACTAGCGGGGGGCCCCATGGTGCAGTATTTT. Translation: CAIRGGLAGGPMVQYF.

This chain uses TRBV7-9 with TRBJ1-1, with D unresolved. Germline loops: CDR1 SEHNR, CDR2 FQNEAQ (reference sequence). The CDR3 is 13 residues long. With 7 bases removed from V and 8 bases from J, the gap between germline ends came to 17 bases. The CDR3 sequence is CASTPPEWREAFF. The CDR3, as DNA: TGTGCCAGCACCCCCCCGGAGTGGCGAGAAGCTTTCTTT. The full variable domain, rest sourced from reference TRBV7-9 and TRBJ1-1, is DTGVSQNPRHKITKRGQNVTFRCDPISEHNRLYWYRQTLGQGPEFLTYFQNEAQLEKSRLLSDRFSAERPKGSFSTLEIQRTEQGDSAMYLCASTPPEWREAFFGQGTRLTVV.

V usage is TRBV19 and J usage is TRBJ1-3; maybe TRBD1 (5 bases). Germline CDR1 is LNHDA and CDR2 is SQIVND (reference sequence). The V end was cut by 6 bases, the J end by 1 base, with 7 bases between. The CDR3 sequence is 13 residues long. This CDR3 is CASRDTSGNTIYF. In nucleotides, the CDR3 is TGTGCCAGTAGGGACACATCTGGAAACACCATATATTTT.

This clone has at least ten counts. V is TRBV3-1 (or the pseudogene TRBV3-2) and J is TRBJ1-1; the D is unclear. CDR3 size: 14 residues. Germline CDR1 LGHDT, CDR2 YNNKEL (reference sequence). The V and J ends lost 1 base and 3 bases respectively, with 9 bases between them. CDR3: CASSQVRRDTEAFF. The CDR3 DNA is TGTGCCAGCAGCCAAGTCAGGCGGGACACTGAAGCTTTCTTT.

This chain links TRBV11-2 with TRBJ1-1; possibly TRBD1 for D (5 bases). Germline values: CDR1 SGHAT, CDR2 FQNNGV. This CDR3 comprises 14 residues. Between the trimmed V and J ends, which lost 2 bases and 5 bases, there was a span of 12 bases. In nucleotides, the CDR3 is TGTGCCAGCAGCTTATCGGCAGGGCCTACTGAAGCTTTCTTT. It translates to CASSLSAGPTEAFF.

The chain links TRBV7-9 to TRBJ2-2, with D unresolved. The CDR3 has 14 residues. The V gene's germline CDR1 is SEHNR and CDR2 FQNEAQ (reference sequence). V was pared by 7 bases and J by 5 bases, with 14 bases between. The CDR3 DNA reads TGTGCCAGCAACGAAGAGAGAAAAACCGGGGAGCTGTTTTTT. Protein sequence: CASNEERKTGELFF.

A note on this clone: The same CDR3 also results from other DNA sequences found in this sample. V usage is TRBV9 and J usage is TRBJ2-1; D is perhaps TRBD2 (6 bases). With 3 bases removed from V and 1 base from J, the gap between germline ends came to 14 bases. The CDR3 is 16 residues long. CDR1 and CDR2 (germline): SGDLS, YYNGEE. The CDR3 DNA reads as TGTGCCAGCAGCGCCCCTTCGGGAGCATCCTACAATGAGCAGTTCTTC. Its protein product is CASSAPSGASYNEQFF.

Regarding this clone: This could be a read error, since a much larger clone is one nucleotide away. The genes are TRBV5-5 and TRBJ1-1; 8 bases are shared with TRBD1. The CDR3 covers 14 residues. In germline, CDR1 is SGHKS, CDR2 YYEKEE (reference sequence). The ends lost 2 bases at V and 1 base at J; junction bases unmatched: 1. In DNA form, the CDR3 reads TGTGCCAGCAGCTTAACAGGGGGGAACACTGAAGCTTTCTTT. Its translation: CASSLTGGNTEAFF.

V usage is TRBV7-2 and J usage is TRBJ2-7, with D hard to call. CDR3 length: 14 amino acids. V was cut by 5 bases and J by 1 base, with 12 bases left in between. Per germline, CDR1 SGHTA and CDR2 FQGNSA. CDR3: CASSLGPDSYEQYF. The CDR3 bases are TGTGCCAGCAGCCTAGGGCCCGATTCCTACGAGCAGTACTTC.

The chain recombines TRBV24-1 with TRBJ1-2, with TRBD1 identical over 10 bases. The CDR3 length is 15 residues. The germline gives CDR1 KGHDR, CDR2 SFDVKD. Trimming at V came to 3 bases and at J to 5 bases, leaving 5 bases not matched to a gene. CDR3 DNA sequence: TGTGCCACCAGTGATAACCGGGACAGGGGATATGGCTACACCTTC. This translates into CATSDNRDRGYGYTF.

The chain recombines TRBV7-3 with TRBJ1-1; D unclear. The CDR3 extends over 15 amino acids. Trimming took off 5 bases at V and 1 base at J, with 14 bases between the two ends. Germline V CDR1 and CDR2: SGHTA, FQGTGA. The CDR3 nucleotides are TGTGCCAGCAGCGACTTAAGGTTACAGAACACTGAAGCTTTCTTT. Amino acid sequence: CASSDLRLQNTEAFF.

The chain combines TRBV23-1 with TRBJ2-7, with TRBD1 matching over 9 bases. TRBV23-1 carries the ORF label, with uncertain function. The V and J ends lost 10 bases and 4 bases, in that order; junction bases with no gene match: 11. The length of the CDR3 is 14 residues. The chain's CDR3 is CATTLDRGGYEQYF. CDR3 nucleotides: TGCGCCACTACCTTGGACAGGGGTGGGTACGAGCAGTACTTC.